The next 18 T cell receptor beta chains were all read from a single sample in a study of T cell responses to AZD1222 COVID-19 vaccine (dated by TCRdb to the early 2020s). Receptors were amplified or captured by the immunoSEQ multiplex PCR assay. Imported from immuneACCESS, the table was reduced by TCRdb to in-frame sequences with V and J called. These copies leave out some clones; in studies compared against another copy, an unresolved V gene accounts for under half, and the cause of the remainder is not known. The sample has about 110,000 clones on record, approximately 90% of them singletons. The top ten clones comprise roughly 1.6% of the sample. Interpreted using the paper, the time point label stands for: baseline before first vaccination. The sequenced sample was peripheral blood, obtained on day 0 of AZD1222 vaccination. These receptors were collected from an adult in good health.

This chain uses TRBV11-3 with TRBJ1-1; 10 positions match TRBD1. V lost 1 base, J lost 4 bases, and 3 bases stayed unmatched. From germline, CDR1 is SGHNT and CDR2 YENEEA. This CDR3 has 15 amino acids. The CDR3 is CASSLGGTGATEAFF. The CDR3 nucleotides are TGTGCCAGCAGCTTAGGGGGGACAGGGGCCACTGAAGCTTTCTTT. Full variable domain (remainder filled in from reference TRBV11-3 and TRBJ1-1): EAGVVQSPRYKIIEKKQPVAFWCNPISGHNTLYWYLQNLGQGPELLIRYENEEAVDDSQLPKDRFSAERLKGVDSTLKIQPAELGDSAVYLCASSLGGTGATEAFFGQGTRLTVV.

J is TRBJ1-2 and V is TRBV18; D is perhaps TRBD1 (5 bases). CDR3 length: 13 amino acids. Germline V gene data show CDR1 as KGHSH and CDR2 as LQKENI. The V and J ends lost 3 bases and 5 bases respectively, with 10 bases between them. The CDR3 bases are TGTGCCAGCTCACCTGGGGGGAGTTATGGCTACACCTTC. Its protein is CASSPGGSYGYTF.

This clone was seen a handful of times. V gene TRBV5-1 combines with J gene TRBJ1-2; D possibly corresponds to TRBD1 (6 bases). The CDR3 contains 14 residues. V lost 4 bases and J 7 bases, leaving 17 bases between the germline ends. Per germline, CDR1 SGHRS and CDR2 YFSETQ. Written as DNA, the CDR3 is TGCGCCAGCAGCACCTACGGGGGGCAGGGTGGCTACACCTTC. Its translation: CASSTYGGQGGYTF. Variable domain in full (rest from reference TRBV5-1 and TRBJ1-2): KAGVTQTPRYLIKTRGQQVTLSCSPISGHRSVSWYQQTPGQGLQFLFEYFSETQRNKGNFPGRFSGRQFSNSRSEMNVSTLELGDSALYLCASSTYGGQGGYTFGSGTRLTVV.

J is TRBJ1-1 and V is TRBV28; D may be TRBD1 (5 bases). Germline V CDR1 and CDR2: MDHEN, SYDVKM. V was clipped by 7 bases and J by 6 bases, with 12 bases between them. The CDR3 has 12 residues. The DNA for the CDR3 is TGTGCCAGCACCATTTGGGGGGCTGAAGCTTTCTTT. Amino acids: CASTIWGAEAFF.

The chain links TRBV19 to TRBJ2-3, with 8 bases that match TRBD1. This CDR3 has 16 amino acids. V trimming: 3 bases; J trimming: 3 bases; junction bases outside the gene matches: 8. Germline V lookup: CDR1 LNHDA, CDR2 SQIVND (reference sequence). For the CDR3, the DNA is TGTGCCAGTAGTATGGGGACAGGTCTTCTTACAGATACGCAGTATTTT. This translates into CASSMGTGLLTDTQYF. Variable domain in full (rest from reference TRBV19 and TRBJ2-3): DGGITQSPKYLFRKEGQNVTLSCEQNLNHDAMYWYRQDPGQGLRLIYYSQIVNDFQKGDIAEGYSVSREKKESFPLTVTSAQKNPTAFYLCASSMGTGLLTDTQYFGPGTRLTVL.

The chain joins TRBV19 to TRBJ2-4; 10 bases fit TRBD1. CDR1 and CDR2 from the germline V gene are LNHDA and SQIVND (reference sequence). The CDR3 length is 15 residues. V lost 5 bases, J lost 6 bases, and 7 bases stayed unmatched. The DNA for the CDR3 is TGTGCCAGTAGTCACCGGACAGGGGGTGGAAACATTCAGTACTTC. It is translated as CASSHRTGGGNIQYF.

The DNA of the CDR3 is TGCGCCAGCAGTCAAAGGGATCCCTCTGGAAACACCATATATTTT. It codes for CASSQRDPSGNTIYF. The chain has TRBV23-1 and TRBJ1-3; no clear D gene. TRBV23-1 is an open reading frame whose function is uncertain. CDR3 length equals 15 residues. The germline V and J ends were trimmed by 2 bases and 0 bases, with 8 bases remaining between them.

This clone was seen a handful of times. The CDR3 region is CASRGLAPYEQYF. Written as DNA, the CDR3 is TGTGCCAGCAGGGGACTAGCCCCCTACGAGCAGTACTTC. This rearrangement joins TRBV27 to TRBJ2-7; 9 nucleotides agree with TRBD2. CDR3 length equals 13 residues. Trimming took 6 bases from V and 2 from J; bases not matched to a gene: 2. Germline V lookup: CDR1 MNHEY, CDR2 SMNVEV (reference sequence).

This rearrangement joins TRBV24-1 to TRBJ2-5, with a weak D call TRBD1 (5 bases). The CDR3 is 13 residues long. The V and J ends lost 7 bases and 5 bases respectively, with 13 bases between them. The germline V gene encodes CDR1 KGHDR and CDR2 SFDVKD. The CDR3 is CATRGQGRETQYF. CDR3 nucleotide sequence: TGTGCCACCAGAGGGCAGGGCAGGGAGACCCAGTACTTC.

The chain uses TRBV5-5 and TRBJ1-5; 8 bases agree with TRBD1. The CDR3 sequence is 17 residues long. Germline CDR1 reads SGHKS; CDR2 reads YYEKEE (reference sequence). With V trimmed by 1 base and J by 6 bases, 12 bases remained unmatched. CDR3 DNA: TGTGCCAGCAGCTTGTCCCGGACAGGGCCTTGGGTTCAGCCCCAGCATTTT. Its translation is CASSLSRTGPWVQPQHF.

V and J are TRBV9 and TRBJ2-5; 11 nucleotides match TRBD1. CDR1 and CDR2 (germline): SGDLS, YYNGEE. The CDR3 loop spans 16 amino acids. Germline trimming cut 3 bases from V and 4 bases from J; bases unmatched to any gene: 8. This chain's CDR3 is CASSGRTGGSGETQYF. The CDR3 DNA is TGTGCCAGCAGCGGGAGGACAGGGGGCAGTGGAGAGACCCAGTACTTC.

This clone was recorded only once. The chain has TRBV4-1 and TRBJ2-3; D call uncertain. This CDR3 contains 13 residues. Germline V gene lookup returns CDR1 MGHRA and CDR2 YSYEKL. V was clipped by 0 bases and J by 6 bases, with 7 bases between them. CDR3 loop: CASSQERHDTQYF. The CDR3, as DNA: TGCGCCAGCAGCCAAGAACGGCACGATACGCAGTATTTT.

The chain joins TRBV9 to TRBJ1-2; 7 positions agree with TRBD1. Germline-derived CDR1 and CDR2 are SGDLS and YYNGEE. J was trimmed by 7 bases and V by 5 bases; bases with no gene match: 14. The CDR3 covers 15 residues. CDR3 sequence: CASSPTRSKGAGYTF. CDR3 coding DNA: TGTGCCAGCAGTCCCACCAGGAGTAAGGGGGCTGGCTACACCTTC. The full variable domain, in which reference TRBV9 and TRBJ1-2 provide the parts outside the CDR3, is DSGVTQTPKHLITATGQRVTLRCSPRSGDLSVYWYQQSLDQGLQFLIQYYNGEERAKGNILERFSAQQFPDLHSELNLSSLELGDSALYFCASSPTRSKGAGYTFGSGTRLTVV.

The chain recombines TRBV5-6 with TRBJ2-5; 11 bases align to TRBD2. The CDR3 consists of 18 residues. Losses at the gene ends were 2 bases for V and 4 bases for J; bases not matched to a gene: 13. Germline-derived CDR1 and CDR2 are SGHDT and YYEEEE. The CDR3 DNA reads as TGTGCCAGCAGCTTCATGACCGCAACTAGCGGGAGTCGAGAGACCCAGTACTTC. Translated: CASSFMTATSGSRETQYF. Filled out from reference TRBV5-6 and TRBJ2-5, the complete variable domain reads DAGVTQSPTHLIKTRGQQVTLRCSPKSGHDTVSWYQQALGQGPQFIFQYYEEEERQRGNFPDRFSGHQFPNYSSELNVNALLLGDSALYLCASSFMTATSGSRETQYFGPGTRLLVL.

This chain links TRBV7-2 with TRBJ2-6, with D uncertain. Germline lookup yields CDR1 SGHTA and CDR2 FQGNSA. Trimming removed 2 bases at V and 0 bases at J, with 14 bases between. The CDR3 has 18 residues. DNA of the CDR3: TGTGCCAGCAGCTTATTAGCCCCGTCATTCTCTGGGGCCAACGTCCTGACTTTC. Translation: CASSLLAPSFSGANVLTF.

The CDR3 nucleotides are TGTGCCAGCAGCAAAGGCCCAGGAGGCGGTGAAAAACTGTTTTTT. Amino acids: CASSKGPGGGEKLFF. The V and J genes are TRBV21-1 and TRBJ1-4. TRBV21-1 is a listed pseudogene. The CDR3 is made up of 15 amino acids.

The chain recombines TRBV9 with TRBJ2-2; D is unresolved. Germline CDR1 and CDR2: SGDLS and YYNGEE. The germline V and J ends were trimmed by 2 bases and 3 bases, with 17 bases remaining between them. The CDR3 has 17 residues. CDR3 nucleotides: TGTGCCAGCAGCGTCCCCCTTAAAGCCGTTGACACCGGGGAGCTGTTTTTT. Translating gives CASSVPLKAVDTGELFF. Combining the CDR3 with reference TRBV9 and TRBJ2-2 gives the whole variable domain DSGVTQTPKHLITATGQRVTLRCSPRSGDLSVYWYQQSLDQGLQFLIQYYNGEERAKGNILERFSAQQFPDLHSELNLSSLELGDSALYFCASSVPLKAVDTGELFFGEGSRLTVL.

The V call is TRBV14, the J call TRBJ1-2; 9 bases agree with TRBD1. CDR3 size: 17 residues. Germline CDR1 SGHDN, CDR2 FVKESK. Trimming cost V 0 bases and J 5 bases; bases outside gene matches: 10. The CDR3 is CASSQDGQGSRLYGYTF. The CDR3 bases are TGTGCCAGCAGCCAAGATGGACAGGGGAGTAGGTTGTATGGCTACACCTTC.